The clone carrying this TCR beta chain was recorded once. Its antigen is not known. V dropped 1 base and J dropped 9 bases, with 7 bases sitting between them. The CDR3 is 12 amino acids. Germline V gives CDR1 SGHAT, CDR2 FQNNGV. TCR alpha and beta CDR3 regions were amplified from RNA using iRepertoire nested multiplex PCR. For one-step reverse transcription and amplification, roughly 85-450 ng of tissue mRNA or PBMC total RNA was used. From the multiplex PCR reads, TCRdb called clonotypes with MiXCR, one entry per CDR3 protein. The data show 160,000 or so distinct CDR3 sequences, about 46% seen once. The data were obtained in a study of glioma-infiltrating T cells. Whole-study results and caveats: Tissue and blood shared very few CDR3 sequences. Above-expected tissue-blood divergence occurred in all gliomas, most in low-grade ones.

The rearrangement uses TRBV11-2 and TRBJ2-1; D call uncertain. This TCR was sampled from a human donor with low-grade glioma or glioblastoma, undergoing nonglioma brain surgery, or in good health (not recorded which). Sequenced sample: glioma tissue, nonneoplastic brain tissue, or PBMCs (not recorded which). CDR3 nucleotides: TGTGCCAGCAGCTTAGGGACCGGTGAGCAGTTCTTC. Amino acids: CASSLGTGEQFF. Full variable domain (missing parts from reference TRBV11-2 and TRBJ2-1): EAGVAQSPRYKIIEKRQSVAFWCNPISGHATLYWYQQILGQGPKLLIQFQNNGVVDDSQLPKDRFSAERLKGVDSTLKIQPAKLEDSAVYLCASSLGTGEQFFGPGTRLTVL.